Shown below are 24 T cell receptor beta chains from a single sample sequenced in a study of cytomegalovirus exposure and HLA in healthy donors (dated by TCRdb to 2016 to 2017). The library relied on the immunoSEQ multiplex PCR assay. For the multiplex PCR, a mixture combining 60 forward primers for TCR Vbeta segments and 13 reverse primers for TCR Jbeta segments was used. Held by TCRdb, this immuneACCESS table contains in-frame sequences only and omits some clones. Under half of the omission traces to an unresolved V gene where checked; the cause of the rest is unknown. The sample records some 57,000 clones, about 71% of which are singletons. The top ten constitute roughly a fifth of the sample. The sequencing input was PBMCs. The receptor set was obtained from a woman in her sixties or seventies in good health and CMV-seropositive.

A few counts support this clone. In DNA, the CDR3 is TGCGCCAGCAGCCAAGATCGGGGGGGAGTCTATGGCTACACCTTC. This gives the protein CASSQDRGGVYGYTF. V is TRBV4-3 and J is TRBJ1-2, with D maybe TRBD1 (5 bases). The CDR3 covers 15 residues. The germline CDR1 and CDR2 sequences are LGHNA and YSLEER. With 0 bases removed from V and 4 bases from J, the gap between germline ends came to 12 bases.

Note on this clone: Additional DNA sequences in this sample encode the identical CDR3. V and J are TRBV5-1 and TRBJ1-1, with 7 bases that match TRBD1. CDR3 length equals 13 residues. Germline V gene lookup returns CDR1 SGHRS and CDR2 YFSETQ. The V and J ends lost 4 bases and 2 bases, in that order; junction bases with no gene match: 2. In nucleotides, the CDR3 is TGCGCCAGCAGCCTAGGGGGCAACACTGAAGCTTTCTTT. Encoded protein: CASSLGGNTEAFF.

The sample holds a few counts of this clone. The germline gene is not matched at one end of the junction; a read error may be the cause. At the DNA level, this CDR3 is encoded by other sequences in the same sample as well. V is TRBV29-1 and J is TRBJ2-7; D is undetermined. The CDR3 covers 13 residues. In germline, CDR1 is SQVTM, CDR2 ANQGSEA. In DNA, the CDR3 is TGCAGTGTTGAAGAGGAGACGGCCTACGAGCAGTACTTC. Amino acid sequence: CSVEEETAYEQYF.

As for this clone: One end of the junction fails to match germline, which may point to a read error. CDR3 bases: TGTTCCAGCAGTAGCGGTGCACGCTATGGCTACACCTTC. Amino acid sequence: CSSSSGARYGYTF. The V gene is TRBV7-9, the J gene TRBJ1-2, with D hard to call. Germline V gene data show CDR1 as SEHNR and CDR2 as FQNEAQ (reference sequence). The CDR3 loop spans 13 amino acids.

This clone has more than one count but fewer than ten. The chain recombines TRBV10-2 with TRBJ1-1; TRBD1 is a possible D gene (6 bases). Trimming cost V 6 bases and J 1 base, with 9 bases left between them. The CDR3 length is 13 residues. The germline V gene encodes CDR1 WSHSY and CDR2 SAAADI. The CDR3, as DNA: TGCGCCAGCAGCCAGGGGAAGAACACTGAAGCTTTCTTT. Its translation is CASSQGKNTEAFF.

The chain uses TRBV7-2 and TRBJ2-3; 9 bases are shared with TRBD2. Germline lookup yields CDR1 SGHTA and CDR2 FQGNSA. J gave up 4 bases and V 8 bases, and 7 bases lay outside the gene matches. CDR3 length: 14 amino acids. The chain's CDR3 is CASRDLAGSDTQYF. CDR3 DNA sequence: TGTGCCAGCCGAGATCTAGCGGGGTCAGATACGCAGTATTTT.

The CDR3 region is CASSPQGARQPQHF. For the CDR3, the DNA is TGTGCCAGCAGCCCTCAGGGGGCAAGGCAGCCCCAGCATTTT. The chain is built from TRBV6-5 and TRBJ1-5; 8 bases line up with TRBD1. The V segment lost 6 bases and the J segment 7 bases; nucleotides outside the gene matches: 8. Germline values: CDR1 MNHEY, CDR2 SVGAGI. The CDR3 is made up of 14 amino acids.

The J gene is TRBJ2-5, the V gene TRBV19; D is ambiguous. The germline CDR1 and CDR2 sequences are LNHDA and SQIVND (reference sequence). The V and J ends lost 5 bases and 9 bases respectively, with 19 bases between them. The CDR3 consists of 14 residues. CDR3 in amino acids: CASSPPNRSRSQYF. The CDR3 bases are TGTGCCAGTAGTCCTCCAAATAGGAGCCGATCCCAGTACTTC.

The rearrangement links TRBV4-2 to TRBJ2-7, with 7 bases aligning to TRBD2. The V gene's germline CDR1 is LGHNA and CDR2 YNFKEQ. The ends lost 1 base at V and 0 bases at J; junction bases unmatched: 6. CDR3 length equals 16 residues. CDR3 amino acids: CASSQVLGTTSYEQYF. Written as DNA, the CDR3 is TGTGCCAGCAGCCAAGTCCTCGGGACTACCTCCTACGAGCAGTACTTC.

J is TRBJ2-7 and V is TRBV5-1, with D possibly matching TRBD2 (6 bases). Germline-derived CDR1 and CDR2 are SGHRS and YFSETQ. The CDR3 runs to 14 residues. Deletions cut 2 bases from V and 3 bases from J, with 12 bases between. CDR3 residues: CASSLFSGGYEQYF. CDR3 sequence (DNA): TGCGCCAGCAGCTTATTCTCCGGGGGCTACGAGCAGTACTTC.

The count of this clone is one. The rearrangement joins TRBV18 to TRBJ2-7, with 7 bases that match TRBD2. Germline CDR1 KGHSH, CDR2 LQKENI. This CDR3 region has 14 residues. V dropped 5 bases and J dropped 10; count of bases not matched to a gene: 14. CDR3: CASSSERSGENQYF. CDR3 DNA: TGTGCCAGCTCATCAGAAAGGAGCGGGGAGAATCAGTACTTC.

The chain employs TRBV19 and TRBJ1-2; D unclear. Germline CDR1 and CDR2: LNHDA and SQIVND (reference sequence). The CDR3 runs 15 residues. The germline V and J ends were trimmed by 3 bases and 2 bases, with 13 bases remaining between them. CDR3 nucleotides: TGTGCCAGTAGTATCGCAGGTTGGCTGAACTATGGCTACACCTTC. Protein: CASSIAGWLNYGYTF.

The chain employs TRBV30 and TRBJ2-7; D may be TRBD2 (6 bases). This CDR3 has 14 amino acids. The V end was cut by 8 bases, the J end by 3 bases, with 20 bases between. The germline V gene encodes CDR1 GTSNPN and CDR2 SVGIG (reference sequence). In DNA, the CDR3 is TGTGCCACAGAGGAGGGACTCTCGAACTACGAGCAGTACTTC. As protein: CATEEGLSNYEQYF.

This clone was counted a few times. The CDR3 region has the DNA TGCGCCAGCAGCTTTGACAAGAACACTGAAGCTTTCTTT. It translates to CASSFDKNTEAFF. V and J are TRBV5-1 and TRBJ1-1; no clear D gene. CDR3 length equals 13 residues. V was clipped by 2 bases and J by 1 base, with 6 bases between them. Germline V CDR1 and CDR2: SGHRS, YFSETQ.

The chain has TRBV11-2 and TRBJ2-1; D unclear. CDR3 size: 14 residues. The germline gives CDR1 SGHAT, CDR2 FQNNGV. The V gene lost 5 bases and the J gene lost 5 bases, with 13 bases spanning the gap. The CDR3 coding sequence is TGTGCCAGCAGCCACCCGACTCGAAACAATGAGCAGTTCTTC. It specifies CASSHPTRNNEQFF.

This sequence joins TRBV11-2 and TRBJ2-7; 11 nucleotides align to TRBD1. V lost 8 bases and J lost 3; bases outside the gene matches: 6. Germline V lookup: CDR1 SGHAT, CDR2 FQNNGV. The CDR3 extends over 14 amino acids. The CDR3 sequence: CASSQGTGGYEQYF. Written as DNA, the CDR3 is TGTGCCAGCTCCCAAGGGACAGGGGGCTACGAGCAGTACTTC.

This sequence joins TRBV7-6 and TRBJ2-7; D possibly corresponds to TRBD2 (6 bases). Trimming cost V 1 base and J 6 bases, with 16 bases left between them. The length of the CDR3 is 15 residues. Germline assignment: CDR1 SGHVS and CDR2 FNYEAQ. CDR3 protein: CASSLVGLGSAEQYF. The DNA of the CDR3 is TGTGCCAGCAGCTTAGTGGGACTGGGGTCCGCCGAGCAGTACTTC.

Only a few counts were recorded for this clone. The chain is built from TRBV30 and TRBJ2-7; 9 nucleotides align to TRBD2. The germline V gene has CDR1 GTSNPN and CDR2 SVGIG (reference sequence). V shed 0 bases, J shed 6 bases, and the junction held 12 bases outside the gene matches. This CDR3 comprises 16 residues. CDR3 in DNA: TGTGCCTGGAGTGTATTGTCGCGGGGGGGGCCGGGCGAGCAGTACTTC. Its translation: CAWSVLSRGGPGEQYF.

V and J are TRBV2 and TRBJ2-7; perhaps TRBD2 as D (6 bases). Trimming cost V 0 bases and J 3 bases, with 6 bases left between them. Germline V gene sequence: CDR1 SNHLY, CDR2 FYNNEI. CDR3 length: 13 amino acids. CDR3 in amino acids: CASSEARDYEQYF. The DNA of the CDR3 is TGTGCCAGCAGTGAAGCGCGGGACTACGAGCAGTACTTC.

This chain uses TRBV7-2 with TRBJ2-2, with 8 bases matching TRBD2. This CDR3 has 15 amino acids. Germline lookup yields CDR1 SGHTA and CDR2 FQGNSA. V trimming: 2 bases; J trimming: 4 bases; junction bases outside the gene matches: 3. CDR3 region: CASSLREGGTGELFF. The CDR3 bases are TGTGCCAGCAGCTTACGGGAGGGAGGCACCGGGGAGCTGTTTTTT. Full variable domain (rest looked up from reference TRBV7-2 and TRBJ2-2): GAGVSQSPSNKVTEKGKDVELRCDPISGHTALYWYRQSLGQGLEFLIYFQGNSAPDKSGLPSDRFSAERTGGSVSTLTIQRTQQEDSAVYLCASSLREGGTGELFFGEGSRLTVL.

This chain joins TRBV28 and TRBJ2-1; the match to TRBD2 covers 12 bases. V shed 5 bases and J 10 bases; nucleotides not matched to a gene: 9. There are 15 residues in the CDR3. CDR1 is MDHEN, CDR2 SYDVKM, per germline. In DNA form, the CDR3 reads TGTGCCAGCAGTGACTCTAGCGGGGGGGCGGGAGAGCAGTTCTTC. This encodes CASSDSSGGAGEQFF.

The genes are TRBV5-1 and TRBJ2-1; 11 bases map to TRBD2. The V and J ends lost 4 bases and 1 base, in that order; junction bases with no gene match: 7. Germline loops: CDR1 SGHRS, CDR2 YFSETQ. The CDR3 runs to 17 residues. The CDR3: CASSDGTSGLSYNEQFF. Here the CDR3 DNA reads TGCGCCAGCAGCGACGGGACTAGCGGCTTATCCTACAATGAGCAGTTCTTC.

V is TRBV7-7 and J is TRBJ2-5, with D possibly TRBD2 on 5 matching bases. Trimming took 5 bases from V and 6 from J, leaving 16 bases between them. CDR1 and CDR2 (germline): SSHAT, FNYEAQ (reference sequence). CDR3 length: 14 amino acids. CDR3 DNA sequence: TGTGCCAGCAGCACAGATGGGTCCGGGAAGACCCAGTACTTC. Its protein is CASSTDGSGKTQYF.

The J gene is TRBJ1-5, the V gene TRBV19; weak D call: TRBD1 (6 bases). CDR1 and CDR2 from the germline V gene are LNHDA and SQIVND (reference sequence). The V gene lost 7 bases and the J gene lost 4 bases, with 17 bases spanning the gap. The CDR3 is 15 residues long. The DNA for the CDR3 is TGTGCCAGTACCCCTCCCGGGACACATAATCAGCCCCAGCATTTT. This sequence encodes CASTPPGTHNQPQHF.